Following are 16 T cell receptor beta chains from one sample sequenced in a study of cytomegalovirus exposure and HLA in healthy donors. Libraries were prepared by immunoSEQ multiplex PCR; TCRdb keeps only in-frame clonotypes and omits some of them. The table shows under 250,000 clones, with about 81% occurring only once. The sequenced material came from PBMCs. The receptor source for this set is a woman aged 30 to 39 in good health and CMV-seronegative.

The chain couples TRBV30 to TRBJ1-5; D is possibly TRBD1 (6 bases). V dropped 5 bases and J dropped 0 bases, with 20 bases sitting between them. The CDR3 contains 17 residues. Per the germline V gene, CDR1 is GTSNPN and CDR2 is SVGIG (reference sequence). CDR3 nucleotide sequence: TGTGCCTGGGGGGCACAGGGTAGCTCTTATAGCAATCAGCCCCAGCATTTT. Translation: CAWGAQGSSYSNQPQHF.

CDR3 residues: CASSPRERGTDTQYF. The DNA for the CDR3 is TGTGCCAGCTCACCGCGGGAGCGGGGCACAGATACGCAGTATTTT. The chain recombines TRBV18 with TRBJ2-3, with TRBD2 matching 7 bases. The CDR3 extends over 15 amino acids. CDR1 is KGHSH, CDR2 LQKENI, per germline. The J segment lost 1 base and the V segment lost 3 bases, leaving 4 bases of the junction unmatched.

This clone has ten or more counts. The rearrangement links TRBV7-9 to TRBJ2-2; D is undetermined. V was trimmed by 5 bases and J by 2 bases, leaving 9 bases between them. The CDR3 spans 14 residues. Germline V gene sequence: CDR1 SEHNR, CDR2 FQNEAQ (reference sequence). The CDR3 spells CASSPHSNTGELFF. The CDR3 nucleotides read TGTGCCAGCAGCCCCCACAGTAACACCGGGGAGCTGTTTTTT.

Here the CDR3 DNA reads TGTGCCAGCAGTGACAGGGGGACCTTGGGCCAGTACTTC. This codes for CASSDRGTLGQYF. The J gene is TRBJ2-7, the V gene TRBV25-1; TRBD1 matches at 7 bases. Germline CDR1 is MGHDK and CDR2 is SYGVNS. The CDR3 runs to 13 residues. Trimming cost V 3 bases and J 10 bases; bases outside gene matches: 9.

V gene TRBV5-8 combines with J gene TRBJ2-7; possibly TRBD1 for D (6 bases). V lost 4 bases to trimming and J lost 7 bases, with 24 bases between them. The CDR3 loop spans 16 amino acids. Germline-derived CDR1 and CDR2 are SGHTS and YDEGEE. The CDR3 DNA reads TGTGCCAGCAGCGTGGGCAGGGACATCCTCCGCTGGGAGCAGTACTTC. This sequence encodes CASSVGRDILRWEQYF.

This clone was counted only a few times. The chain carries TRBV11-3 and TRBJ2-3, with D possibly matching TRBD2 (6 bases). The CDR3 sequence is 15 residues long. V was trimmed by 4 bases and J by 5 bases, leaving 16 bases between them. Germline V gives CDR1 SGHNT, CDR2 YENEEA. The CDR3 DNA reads TGTGCCAGCAGCTCCGTTCCGGGAGCGGAAGATACGCAGTATTTT. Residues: CASSSVPGAEDTQYF.

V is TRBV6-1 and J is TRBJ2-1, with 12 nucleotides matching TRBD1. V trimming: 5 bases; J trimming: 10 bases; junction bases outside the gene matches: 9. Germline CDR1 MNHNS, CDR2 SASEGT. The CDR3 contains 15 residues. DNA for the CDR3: TGTGCCAGCAGTAACCGGGACAGGGGGCAGCAAGAGCAGTTCTTC. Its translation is CASSNRDRGQQEQFF.

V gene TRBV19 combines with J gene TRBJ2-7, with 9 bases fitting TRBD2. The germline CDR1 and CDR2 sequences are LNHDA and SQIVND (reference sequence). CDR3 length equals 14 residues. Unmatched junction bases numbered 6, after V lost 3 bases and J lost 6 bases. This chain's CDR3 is CASSMSSGTSEQYF. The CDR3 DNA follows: TGTGCCAGTAGTATGTCTAGCGGGACGAGCGAGCAGTACTTC.

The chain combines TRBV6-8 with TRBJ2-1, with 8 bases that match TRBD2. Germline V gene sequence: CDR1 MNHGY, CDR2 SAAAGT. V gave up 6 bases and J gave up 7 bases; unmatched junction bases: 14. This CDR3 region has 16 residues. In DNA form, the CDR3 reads TGTGCCAGCAGGCCACGACTAGCGCTCTGGGGGAATGAGCAGTTCTTC. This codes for CASRPRLALWGNEQFF.

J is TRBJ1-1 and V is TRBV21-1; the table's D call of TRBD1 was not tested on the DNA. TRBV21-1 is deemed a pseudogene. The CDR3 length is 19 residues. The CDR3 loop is CASSNPGGTGGFENTEAFF. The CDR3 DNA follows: TGTGCCAGCAGCAACCCGGGAGGGACAGGGGGGTTCGAGAACACTGAAGCTTTCTTT.

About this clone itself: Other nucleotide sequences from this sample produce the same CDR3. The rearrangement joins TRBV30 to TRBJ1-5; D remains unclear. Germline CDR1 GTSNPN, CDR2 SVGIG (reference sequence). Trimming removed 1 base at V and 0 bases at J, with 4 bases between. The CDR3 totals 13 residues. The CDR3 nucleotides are TGTGCCTGGAGTGCCGGTAGCAATCAGCCCCAGCATTTT. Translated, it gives CAWSAGSNQPQHF.

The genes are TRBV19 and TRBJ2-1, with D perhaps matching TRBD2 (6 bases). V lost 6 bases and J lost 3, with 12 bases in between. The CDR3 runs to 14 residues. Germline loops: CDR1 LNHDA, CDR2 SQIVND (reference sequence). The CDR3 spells CASRSLEGYNEQFF. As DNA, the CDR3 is TGTGCCAGTAGGAGCTTGGAGGGCTACAATGAGCAGTTCTTC. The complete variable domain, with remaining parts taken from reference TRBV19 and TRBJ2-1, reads DGGITQSPKYLFRKEGQNVTLSCEQNLNHDAMYWYRQDPGQGLRLIYYSQIVNDFQKGDIAEGYSVSREKKESFPLTVTSAQKNPTAFYLCASRSLEGYNEQFFGPGTRLTVL.

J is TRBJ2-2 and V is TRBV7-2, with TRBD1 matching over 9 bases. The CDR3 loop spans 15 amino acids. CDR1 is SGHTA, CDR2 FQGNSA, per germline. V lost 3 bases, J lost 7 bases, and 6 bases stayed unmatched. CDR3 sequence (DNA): TGTGCCAGCAGCTTGTCGACAGGGGGAGGCGGGGAGCTGTTTTTT. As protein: CASSLSTGGGGELFF.

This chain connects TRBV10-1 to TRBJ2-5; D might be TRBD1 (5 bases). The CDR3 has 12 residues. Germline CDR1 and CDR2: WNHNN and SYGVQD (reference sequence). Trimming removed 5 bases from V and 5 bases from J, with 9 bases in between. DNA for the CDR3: TGCGCCAGCAGTTCAGGGCTGGAGACCCAGTACTTC. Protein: CASSSGLETQYF.

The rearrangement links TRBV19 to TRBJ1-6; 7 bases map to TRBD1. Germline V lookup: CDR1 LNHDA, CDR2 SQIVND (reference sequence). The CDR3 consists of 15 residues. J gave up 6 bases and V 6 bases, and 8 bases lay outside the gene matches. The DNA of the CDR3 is TGTGCCAGTAGCGACAGGGTCGGGACTAATTCACCCCTCCACTTT. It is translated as CASSDRVGTNSPLHF.

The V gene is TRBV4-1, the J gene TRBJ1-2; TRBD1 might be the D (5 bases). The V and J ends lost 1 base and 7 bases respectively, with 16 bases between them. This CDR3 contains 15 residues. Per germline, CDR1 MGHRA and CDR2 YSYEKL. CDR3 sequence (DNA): TGCGCCAGCAGCCAAGCGGCTCAGGGAGGCCGTGGCTACACCTTC. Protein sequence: CASSQAAQGGRGYTF.